This T cell receptor (beta chain) was documented in a study of blood T cell repertoires in COVID-19. Profiled with immunoSEQ multiplex PCR; TCRdb holds only in-frame clones, not every one. The table lists a few hundred thousand clones, 85% of them singletons. The CDR3 has 16 residues. Germline-derived CDR1 and CDR2 are LNHDA and SQIVND (reference sequence). V shed 3 bases and J shed 5 bases, with 19 bases lying between them. The sequenced material came from PBMCs or T cells enriched from blood (not recorded which). The chain carries TRBV19 and TRBJ2-5; no clear D gene. The receptor was derived from a woman aged 45-65 years who had recovered from COVID-19. CDR3 residues: CASSIAFSHLKETQYF. CDR3 in DNA: TGTGCCAGTAGTATCGCCTTTAGTCACCTTAAGGAGACCCAGTACTTC.